One T cell receptor beta chain is described in this entry. This clone occurred once. Its target antigen remains unknown. Base qualities were left out, and no much larger clone turns up one base away. This sample is drawn from a study of blood T cell repertoires in COVID-19 (dated by TCRdb to about 2020). About the study as a whole: Samples from collaborators originated in the United States, Italy and Spain and spanned both the acute and convalescent phases of COVID-19. Deeply sampled blood TCRbeta repertoires from subjects exposed to, actively infected with, or recovered from COVID-19 were included in the dataset. Where available, HLA class I and class II types were obtained from metadata supplied by the sample provider rather than from assay-based typing. Samples came from the ongoing ImmuneRACE study (first 160 participants) plus 1,254 subjects from 6 global collaborators. A de-identified subject ID, COVID-19 status, age in years and sex were almost always included in the sample metadata. The material from the prospective study consisted of cDNA or gDNA derived from T cells, B-cell-depleted T cells, or PBMCs. The repertoires were made available in a free public database intended to serve as a resource for research on the immune response to SARS-CoV-2.

The immunoSEQ Assay, a bias-controlled multiplex PCR, was used to amplify TCRbeta CDR3 regions from genomic DNA. In the paper's pipeline: The number of nucleated cells in each sample was estimated by amplification of reference gene primers within the assay. To quantify the absolute abundance of each unique TCRbeta CDR3 rearrangement, sequence reads were collapsed and filtered. Productive Simpson clonality was computed per sample as the square root of Simpson's diversity index over productive rearrangements. The table was pulled from immuneACCESS by TCRdb, which kept in-frame rearrangements only. Such tables lose some clones; where checked, under half of the loss comes from unresolved V genes, and the rest has no known cause. The V and J calls and the clone size are those of that table, but D and trimming were determined from the DNA. The sample has about 120,000 clones on record, 70% to 90% of them singletons. Roughly 4% of the sample lies in the top ten.

What the authors observed across the whole study: The amount of clinical and demographic metadata varied by source and participant and was provided uncurated.

Each collaborating institution followed its own protocols to collect whole blood in K2EDTA tubes. For TCRbeta analysis, collaborator samples were shipped as frozen whole blood, as isolated PBMCs, or as DNA extracted from either sample type. Germline trimming: 2 bases from V, 3 bases from J; junction bases outside gene matches: 7. CDR3 length: 15 amino acids, cysteine to phenylalanine. The read is trimmed to its CDR3 DNA, 45 bases read in frame from base 1. The CDR1 and CDR2 encoded by the germline V gene are SGDLS and YYNGEE. The V and J genes are TRBV9 and TRBJ2-5; TRBD1 lines up with 7 middle nucleotides. Sequencing used peripheral blood. This receptor was taken from a woman between 50 and 59 years old with acute or convalescent COVID-19. The CDR3 region reads CASSVRGRWEETQYF. The DNA sequence reads TGTGCCAGCAGCGTTAGGGGGCGGTGGGAAGAGACCCAGTACTTC.